This T cell receptor (beta chain) originates from a study of control samples from healthy donors and cancer patients. Some clones are missing from TCRdb's copy, which holds only in-frame ones; the method was immunoSEQ multiplex PCR. The profile shows 70,000 to 80,000 clones, 84% of them singletons. The junction had 3 bases not matched to a gene; V was cut back by 2 bases and J by 5 bases. This CDR3 has 13 amino acids. Germline CDR1 and CDR2: SGHRS and YFSETQ. V and J are TRBV5-1 and TRBJ2-5, with 7 positions matching TRBD1. The source of this sequence is a man aged 50 to 60 in good health. Sequencing used blood. The CDR3 sequence: CASSLGGWETQYF. The CDR3 DNA follows: TGCGCCAGCAGCTTAGGGGGCTGGGAGACCCAGTACTTC.